A single sample is the source of the 32 T cell receptor beta chains below, sequenced in a study of blood T cell repertoires in COVID-19. The repertoire was sequenced with immunoSEQ multiplex PCR; TCRdb's copy has only in-frame clones and lacks some. This repertoire shows about 18,000 clones, 77% found once; its top ten account for around a sixth. Sequencing was performed on peripheral blood. The receptor set was obtained from a man in his 70s with COVID-19, enrolled during active disease.

This clone appeared once. J is TRBJ2-7 and V is TRBV7-8; possibly TRBD2 for D (5 bases). With 5 bases removed from V and 6 bases from J, the gap between germline ends came to 11 bases. The CDR3 length is 12 residues. CDR1 SGHVS and CDR2 FQNEAQ come from the germline V gene. The CDR3 loop reads CASSPTRLEQYF. As DNA, the CDR3 is TGTGCCAGCAGCCCTACTAGGCTCGAGCAGTACTTC.

The chain links TRBV7-6 to TRBJ2-7; the D gene is possibly TRBD2 (6 bases). CDR1 is SGHVS, CDR2 FNYEAQ, per germline. This CDR3 is 15 amino acids long. The V gene lost 7 bases and the J gene lost 0 bases, with 16 bases spanning the gap. The CDR3, as DNA: TGTGCCAGCAACGCCCTCCGGGACTTCTCCTACGAGCAGTACTTC. The encoded protein is CASNALRDFSYEQYF. The complete variable domain, with remaining parts taken from reference TRBV7-6 and TRBJ2-7, reads GAGVSQSPRYKVTKRGQDVALRCDPISGHVSLYWYRQALGQGPEFLTYFNYEAQQDKSGLPNDRFSAERPEGSISTLTIQRTEQRDSAMYRCASNALRDFSYEQYFGPGTRLTVT.

This clone rates as medium-sized. Other DNA sequences in the same sample also yield this CDR3. V is TRBV18 and J is TRBJ2-7; 8 bases map to TRBD1. The CDR3 consists of 15 residues. The germline V gene has CDR1 KGHSH and CDR2 LQKENI. J gave up 4 bases and V 0 bases, and 5 bases lay outside the gene matches. CDR3: CASSPPTGGMYEQYF. The CDR3 DNA sequence: TGTGCCAGCTCACCACCAACAGGGGGTATGTACGAGCAGTACTTC.

This clone was found once. The V call is TRBV30, the J call TRBJ2-7; D not resolved. The V gene's germline CDR1 is GTSNPN and CDR2 SVGIG (reference sequence). Trimming took 2 bases from V and 2 from J, leaving 4 bases between them. This CDR3 is 11 amino acids long. This chain's CDR3 is CAWSRAYEQYF. CDR3 DNA sequence: TGTGCCTGGAGTCGGGCCTACGAGCAGTACTTC. The whole variable domain, remainder taken from reference TRBV30 and TRBJ2-7, is SQTIHQWPATLVQPVGSPLSLECTVEGTSNPNLYWYRQAAGRGLQLLFYSVGIGQISSEVPQNLSASRPQDRQFILSSKKLLLSDSGFYLCAWSRAYEQYFGPGTRLTVT.

J is TRBJ1-1 and V is TRBV4-3; D may be TRBD1 (6 bases). Trimming removed 0 bases from V and 5 bases from J, with 16 bases in between. CDR3 length: 16 residues. The germline CDR1 and CDR2 sequences are LGHNA and YSLEER. CDR3: CASSQETIGTPTEAFF. The DNA for the CDR3 is TGCGCCAGCAGCCAAGAAACGATAGGGACACCAACTGAAGCTTTCTTT.

The chain couples TRBV18 to TRBJ2-5; 7 bases map to TRBD1. V trimming: 2 bases; J trimming: 3 bases; junction bases outside the gene matches: 3. The CDR3 contains 14 residues. CDR1 is KGHSH, CDR2 LQKENI, per germline. CDR3 bases: TGTGCCAGCTCACCAGTAGACAGGGAAGAGACCCAGTACTTC. Translated: CASSPVDREETQYF.

This clone was picked up a small number of times. V usage is TRBV12-3 or TRBV12-4 and J usage is TRBJ1-2; no firm D call. Trimming pared 6 bases from V and 7 bases from J, leaving 15 bases between. The CDR3 sequence is 13 residues long. CDR3 nucleotides: TGTGCCAGCAGGTTACAAGGCCGGGGTGGCTACACCTTC. This gives the protein CASRLQGRGGYTF.

V usage is TRBV27 and J usage is TRBJ1-4; D is undetermined. The CDR3 length is 14 residues. The V gene lost 8 bases and the J gene lost 7 bases, with 17 bases spanning the gap. Germline V gene lookup returns CDR1 MNHEY and CDR2 SMNVEV (reference sequence). The CDR3 loop is CASSKRHPLEKLFF. The CDR3 DNA reads as TGTGCCAGCTCAAAAAGACATCCCCTTGAAAAACTGTTTTTT. Using reference TRBV27 and TRBJ1-4 for the parts outside the CDR3, the full variable domain is EAQVTQNPRYLITVTGKKLTVTCSQNMNHEYMSWYRQDPGLGLRQIYYSMNVEVTDKGDVPEGYKVSRKEKRNFPLILESPSPNQTSLYFCASSKRHPLEKLFFGSGTQLSVL.

This rearrangement joins TRBV23-1 to TRBJ1-4; 7 bases are a match to TRBD1. TRBV23-1 is given ORF status, its function remaining uncertain. J was trimmed by 1 base and V by 7 bases; bases with no gene match: 9. The CDR3 is 16 residues long. The CDR3 bases are TGCGCCAGCACGAGACAGGGAAGAAAAACTAATGAAAAACTGTTTTTT. Translating gives CASTRQGRKTNEKLFF.

The rearrangement uses TRBV19 and TRBJ2-5; 8 bases are a match to TRBD1. Germline V lookup: CDR1 LNHDA, CDR2 SQIVND (reference sequence). This CDR3 region has 13 residues. The V segment lost 8 bases and the J segment 7 bases; nucleotides outside the gene matches: 9. The chain's CDR3 is CASSQDREGTQYF. CDR3 bases: TGTGCCAGTTCCCAGGACAGGGAAGGGACCCAGTACTTC.

The chain joins TRBV5-5 to TRBJ2-2; tentatively, D is TRBD1 (6 bases). This CDR3 is 15 amino acids long. V lost 9 bases, J lost 7 bases, and 22 bases lay in between. The germline gives CDR1 SGHKS, CDR2 YYEKEE (reference sequence). The CDR3 here is CATRGPQGVGGELFF. Written as DNA, the CDR3 is TGTGCCACCAGGGGCCCACAGGGAGTGGGCGGGGAGCTGTTTTTT.

The chain uses TRBV12-3 or TRBV12-4 and TRBJ2-5; D not certain. V gave up 5 bases and J gave up 4 bases, with 5 bases separating them. The CDR3 has 11 residues. The CDR3 loop is CASSRGETQYF. DNA for the CDR3: TGTGCCAGCAGTCGAGGAGAGACCCAGTACTTC.

The chain joins TRBV9 to TRBJ2-5, with TRBD2 as a possible D gene (5 bases). Germline V CDR1 and CDR2: SGDLS, YYNGEE. CDR3 length: 15 residues. V dropped 3 bases and J dropped 4 bases, with 16 bases sitting between them. The DNA of the CDR3 is TGTGCCAGCAGCGAGCTAGGAGGTTTCCGAGAGACCCAGTACTTC. Protein product: CASSELGGFRETQYF.

The chain is built from TRBV5-1 and TRBJ2-2; 13 bases agree with TRBD2. Germline V lookup: CDR1 SGHRS, CDR2 YFSETQ. CDR3 length equals 17 residues. The junction had 8 bases not matched to a gene; V was cut back by 2 bases and J by 7 bases. CDR3 residues: CASSFGLAGASVGELFF. The CDR3 DNA reads as TGCGCCAGCAGCTTTGGACTAGCGGGAGCATCGGTCGGGGAGCTGTTTTTT. Full variable domain (remainder filled in from reference TRBV5-1 and TRBJ2-2): KAGVTQTPRYLIKTRGQQVTLSCSPISGHRSVSWYQQTPGQGLQFLFEYFSETQRNKGNFPGRFSGRQFSNSRSEMNVSTLELGDSALYLCASSFGLAGASVGELFFGEGSRLTVL.

The count of this clone is one. The chain uses TRBV5-1 and TRBJ2-5, with D perhaps matching TRBD1 (5 bases). This CDR3 is 15 amino acids long. Germline CDR1 is SGHRS and CDR2 is YFSETQ. Trimming removed 1 base at V and 0 bases at J, with 10 bases between. CDR3 DNA sequence: TGCGCCAGCAGCTTGAGGGGTCTTCACCAAGAGACCCAGTACTTC. It translates to CASSLRGLHQETQYF.

The gene calls are TRBV10-3 and TRBJ2-1; a possible D gene is TRBD1 (5 bases). The length of the CDR3 is 15 residues. CDR1 is ENHRY, CDR2 SYGVKD, per germline. V lost 4 bases and J lost 2, with 12 bases in between. Written as DNA, the CDR3 is TGTGCCATCAGTGGGGGCAGTATCACCTACAATGAGCAGTTCTTC. Protein sequence: CAISGGSITYNEQFF.

V usage is TRBV19 and J usage is TRBJ1-5; the D is unclear. Trimming removed 8 bases from V and 4 bases from J, with 12 bases in between. Germline V gene lookup returns CDR1 LNHDA and CDR2 SQIVND (reference sequence). This CDR3 comprises 13 residues. DNA for the CDR3: TGTGCCAGTGAGGATCATAGGAATCAGCCCCAGCATTTT. Residues: CASEDHRNQPQHF.

The gene calls are TRBV5-8 and TRBJ1-2, with TRBD1 matching over 8 bases. The CDR3 contains 15 residues. Germline V gene lookup returns CDR1 SGHTS and CDR2 YDEGEE. The trim removed 5 bases at V and 2 bases at J, leaving 8 bases unmatched. The CDR3 protein is CASRGRQGPNYGYTF. In DNA, the CDR3 is TGTGCCAGCAGAGGGAGACAGGGGCCCAACTATGGCTACACCTTC.

This rearrangement joins TRBV18 to TRBJ2-7; 7 bases align to TRBD2. The CDR3 has 14 amino acids. Germline V gives CDR1 KGHSH, CDR2 LQKENI. The trim removed 2 bases at V and 6 bases at J, leaving 7 bases unmatched. CDR3 sequence reads: CASSPTGGRFEQYF. The CDR3 DNA follows: TGTGCCAGCTCACCAACGGGAGGAAGATTCGAGCAGTACTTC.

V and J are TRBV7-2 and TRBJ2-3; D perhaps matches TRBD2 (6 bases). CDR1 and CDR2 from the germline V gene are SGHTA and FQGNSA. The V end lost 3 bases, the J end lost 2 bases, and 12 bases lay between the germline ends. The CDR3 length is 15 residues. The CDR3, as DNA: TGTGCCAGCAGCTTGCCCCGGGGGTCCACAGATACGCAGTATTTT. Translation gives CASSLPRGSTDTQYF.

In its sample, this clone was seen once. The chain uses TRBV4-2 and TRBJ1-2; 9 nucleotides align to TRBD1. Germline CDR1 reads LGHNA; CDR2 reads YNFKEQ. V was pared by 3 bases and J by 7 bases, with 6 bases of the junction left unmatched. This CDR3 has 14 amino acids. CDR3 protein: CASSQFGQGLGYTF. In DNA form, the CDR3 reads TGTGCCAGCAGCCAGTTTGGACAGGGGCTTGGCTACACCTTC.

The J gene is TRBJ2-3, the V gene TRBV5-1; possible D gene TRBD2, 6 bases. The germline gives CDR1 SGHRS, CDR2 YFSETQ. The CDR3 spans 16 residues. Trimming stripped 7 bases from V and 0 bases from J, with 18 bases between. Here the CDR3 reads CASGRGAGLSTDTQYF. In DNA form, the CDR3 reads TGCGCCAGCGGCCGAGGAGCGGGTCTAAGCACAGATACGCAGTATTTT.

This clone showed up just a few times. This chain connects TRBV30 to TRBJ2-7, with no clear D. The V gene lost 1 base and the J gene lost 2 bases, with 3 bases spanning the gap. CDR1 is GTSNPN and CDR2 is SVGIG in the germline V gene (reference sequence). The CDR3 is 11 amino acids. This chain's CDR3 is CAWSGAYEQYF. The CDR3 region has the DNA TGTGCCTGGAGTGGAGCCTACGAGCAGTACTTC.

V usage is TRBV2 and J usage is TRBJ1-1; possibly TRBD1 for D (5 bases). The CDR3 has 12 amino acids. Germline V gene data show CDR1 as SNHLY and CDR2 as FYNNEI. V lost 6 bases to trimming and J lost 7 bases, with 12 bases between them. CDR3 in DNA: TGTGCCAGCAGCCGAACGGGGGGTGAAGCTTTCTTT. Protein product: CASSRTGGEAFF.

The chain is built from TRBV4-1 and TRBJ2-7; possibly TRBD1 for D (6 bases). Germline CDR1 reads MGHRA; CDR2 reads YSYEKL. Between the trimmed V and J ends, which lost 0 bases and 3 bases, there was a span of 15 bases. There are 16 residues in the CDR3. The CDR3 loop reads CASSQDSRQGYYEQYF. CDR3 DNA: TGCGCCAGCAGCCAAGATTCAAGGCAGGGGTACTACGAGCAGTACTTC.

The chain is built from TRBV6-1 and TRBJ2-1; 12 nucleotides align to TRBD2. Trimming cost V 3 bases and J 4 bases; bases outside gene matches: 7. This CDR3 has 17 amino acids. The germline V gene has CDR1 MNHNS and CDR2 SASEGT. This CDR3 is CASSERTSGAHYNEQFF. The CDR3 DNA sequence: TGTGCCAGCAGTGAGAGGACTAGCGGGGCTCATTACAATGAGCAGTTCTTC.

By sample share, this clone is medium-sized (0.01 to 0.1%). The chain is built from TRBV5-1 and TRBJ1-5, with a tentative D call TRBD1 (6 bases). This CDR3 is built from 15 residues. Germline CDR1 reads SGHRS; CDR2 reads YFSETQ. Trimming took off 0 bases at V and 5 bases at J, with 12 bases between the two ends. The CDR3 spells CASSLAGGGDQPQHF. The DNA of the CDR3 is TGCGCCAGCAGCTTGGCCGGGGGGGGCGATCAGCCCCAGCATTTT.

The sample holds a few counts of this clone. The chain has TRBV3-1 (or the pseudogene TRBV3-2) and TRBJ1-3; TRBD1 matches at 9 bases. The CDR3 sequence is 13 residues long. The ends lost 6 bases at V and 7 bases at J; junction bases unmatched: 4. Germline-derived CDR1 and CDR2 are LGHDT and YNNKEL (reference sequence). The DNA of the CDR3 is TGTGCCAGCAGTCGGACAGGGGTTAACACCATATATTTT. Its protein is CASSRTGVNTIYF.

The chain has TRBV28 and TRBJ2-3; TRBD1 agrees at 8 bases. Trimming took 3 bases from V and 5 from J; bases not matched to a gene: 4. The CDR3 totals 14 residues. CDR1 and CDR2 from the germline V gene are MDHEN and SYDVKM. This CDR3 reads CASSLVQGVDTQYF. The CDR3 nucleotides are TGTGCCAGCAGTTTGGTACAGGGGGTAGATACGCAGTATTTT.

J is TRBJ2-1 and V is TRBV21-1; TRBD2 is the table's D call, not checked against the DNA. TRBV21-1 is a pseudogene segment. CDR3 length: 17 residues. The CDR3 bases are TGTGCCAGCAGCAAAGTCTCGTCAGCGGAGTCCTACAATGAGCAGTTCTTC. Translated: CASSKVSSAESYNEQFF.

The rearrangement joins TRBV19 to TRBJ1-2; a weak D match, TRBD1 (6 bases). V was cut by 9 bases and J by 4 bases, with 18 bases left in between. CDR1 LNHDA and CDR2 SQIVND come from the germline V gene (reference sequence). CDR3 length equals 14 residues. The CDR3 loop is CASKTGGASYGYTF. The CDR3 bases are TGTGCCAGCAAGACCGGGGGGGCTAGCTATGGCTACACCTTC.

Notes on this clone: The germline gene is not matched at one end of the junction; a read error may be the cause. The CDR3 loop is CASSPPLDTNNQPQHF. For the CDR3, the DNA is TGTGCCAGCAGCCCTCCTTTGGACACGAACAATCAACCCCAGCATTTT. The chain recombines TRBV2 with TRBJ1-5, with a tentative D call TRBD1 (5 bases). Germline-derived CDR1 and CDR2 are SNHLY and FYNNEI. The CDR3 sequence is 16 residues long.